These 14 T cell receptor beta chains share one sample of origin, sequenced in a study of blood T cell repertoires in COVID-19. The table came from immunoSEQ multiplex PCR; TCRdb's copy has only in-frame clones and leaves some out. The table includes about 200,000 clones, 89% detected once. The sample consisted of PBMCs or T cells enriched from blood (not recorded which). These receptors came from a woman between 40 and 50 years old with acute COVID-19.

This chain joins TRBV5-1 and TRBJ2-3; TRBD2 aligns across 8 bases. This CDR3 is 13 amino acids long. V shed 0 bases and J 12 bases; nucleotides not matched to a gene: 6. CDR1 is SGHRS, CDR2 YFSETQ, per germline. In DNA form, the CDR3 reads TGCGCCAGCAGCTTGGCCCCGGGGGGGGCACAGTATTTT. It specifies CASSLAPGGAQYF. The full variable domain, with the rest looked up from reference TRBV5-1 and TRBJ2-3, is KAGVTQTPRYLIKTRGQQVTLSCSPISGHRSVSWYQQTPGQGLQFLFEYFSETQRNKGNFPGRFSGRQFSNSRSEMNVSTLELGDSALYLCASSLAPGGAQYFGPGTRLTVL.

The CDR3 nucleotides are TGTGCCAGCAGCCGGACAGTCAAGACCTCTCGGGGCCTTTTCACTGGAAACACCATATATTTT. As protein: CASSRTVKTSRGLFTGNTIYF. The chain uses TRBV27 and TRBJ1-3, with D perhaps matching TRBD1 (6 bases). CDR1 and CDR2 (germline): MNHEY, SMNVEV (reference sequence). The CDR3 sequence is 21 residues long. Trimming removed 6 bases from V and 2 bases from J, with 32 bases in between.

This clone has a single count. This chain joins TRBV24-1 and TRBJ1-5, with D tentatively TRBD1 (6 bases). Trimming left V 4 bases short and J 7 bases short, with 10 bases between. In germline, CDR1 is KGHDR, CDR2 SFDVKD. CDR3 length: 13 amino acids. The DNA of the CDR3 is TGTGCCACCAGTGACAGGGGTGGACAGCCCCAGCATTTT. Encoded protein: CATSDRGGQPQHF.

The chain couples TRBV10-3 to TRBJ1-3, with TRBD1 matching over 7 bases. The V segment lost 6 bases and the J segment 0 bases; nucleotides outside the gene matches: 2. CDR1 is ENHRY and CDR2 is SYGVKD in the germline V gene. The CDR3 sequence is 14 residues long. This CDR3 reads CAISRDSSGNTIYF. The CDR3 DNA sequence: TGTGCCATCAGCCGGGACAGCTCTGGAAACACCATATATTTT.

The chain is built from TRBV27 and TRBJ1-5, with a tentative D call TRBD1 (5 bases). The CDR3 length is 13 residues. Trimming stripped 8 bases from V and 6 bases from J, with 14 bases between. Per the germline V gene, CDR1 is MNHEY and CDR2 is SMNVEV (reference sequence). The DNA for the CDR3 is TGTGCCAGCGCAGGGCGGGAGGGTCAGCCCCAGCATTTT. Protein: CASAGREGQPQHF.

The chain links TRBV2 to TRBJ2-7; 10 bases fit TRBD2. V dropped 3 bases and J dropped 5; count of bases not matched to a gene: 7. In germline, CDR1 is SNHLY, CDR2 FYNNEI. The CDR3 has 15 residues. CDR3 sequence (DNA): TGTGCCAGCAGTGAGCTAGCGGGGGCGCCCGACGAGCAGTACTTC. Its protein is CASSELAGAPDEQYF.

The rearrangement uses TRBV19 and TRBJ2-1, with TRBD2 identical over 9 bases. J was trimmed by 4 bases and V by 3 bases; bases with no gene match: 4. The CDR3 runs 15 residues. CDR1 is LNHDA and CDR2 is SQIVND in the germline V gene (reference sequence). In DNA, the CDR3 is TGTGCCAGTAGTATTGTGACTAGCGGATACAATGAGCAGTTCTTC. Translated, it gives CASSIVTSGYNEQFF.

This chain joins TRBV19 and TRBJ1-1; 8 nucleotides align to TRBD1. The CDR3 covers 15 residues. Germline CDR1 LNHDA, CDR2 SQIVND (reference sequence). The V and J ends lost 9 bases and 2 bases, in that order; junction bases with no gene match: 11. Here the CDR3 DNA reads TGTGCCAGGCCGCTCGACAGGGGTAGAAACACTGAAGCTTTCTTT. Translating gives CARPLDRGRNTEAFF.

The chain carries TRBV5-1 and TRBJ2-7; the D is unclear. V lost 0 bases and J lost 2, with 15 bases in between. CDR1 and CDR2 (germline): SGHRS, YFSETQ. The CDR3 consists of 16 residues. In DNA, the CDR3 is TGCGCCAGCAGCTTGGCGGCTTCAGGTCGGACCTACGAGCAGTACTTC. Protein sequence: CASSLAASGRTYEQYF.

V gene TRBV3-1 (or the pseudogene TRBV3-2) combines with J gene TRBJ2-3; 8 bases line up with TRBD2. Germline V gene sequence: CDR1 LGHDT, CDR2 YNNKEL (reference sequence). J was trimmed by 4 bases and V by 1 base; bases with no gene match: 7. The CDR3 is 16 residues long. The CDR3 DNA is TGTGCCAGCAGCCAAGGGGGAGCGGGAGCTGCAGATACGCAGTATTTT. This gives the protein CASSQGGAGAADTQYF.

This clone has more than one count but fewer than ten. The same CDR3 can be traced to other DNA sequences in this sample. V gene TRBV19 combines with J gene TRBJ2-1; 8 bases align to TRBD1. The CDR3 runs 15 residues. Trimming removed 6 bases from V and 5 bases from J; junction bases left unmatched: 9. CDR1 and CDR2 from the germline V gene are LNHDA and SQIVND (reference sequence). As DNA, the CDR3 is TGTGCCAGTAGGCCCGGGCAGGGGGCGAACAATGAGCAGTTCTTC. Its protein product is CASRPGQGANNEQFF.

The V call is TRBV28, the J call TRBJ1-4; a possible D gene is TRBD1 (6 bases). The germline V and J ends were trimmed by 4 bases and 0 bases, with 21 bases remaining between them. In germline, CDR1 is MDHEN, CDR2 SYDVKM. The CDR3 has 19 residues. The CDR3 coding sequence is TGTGCCAGCAGTTCTACCCGCTACAGGGAAGACGCAACTAATGAAAAACTGTTTTTT. Protein: CASSSTRYREDATNEKLFF.

The J gene is TRBJ1-1, the V gene TRBV3-1 (or the pseudogene TRBV3-2), with 8 bases matching TRBD1. The V gene's germline CDR1 is LGHDT and CDR2 YNNKEL (reference sequence). After removal of 2 bases from V and 0 bases from J, the junction contained 8 bases not matched to a gene. The CDR3 runs 17 residues. The DNA of the CDR3 is TGTGCCAGCAGCCAACCCACGACAGGGGATATGAACACTGAAGCTTTCTTT. It specifies CASSQPTTGDMNTEAFF.

V gene TRBV20-1 combines with J gene TRBJ2-1; the match to TRBD2 covers 7 bases. CDR3 length equals 14 residues. Per the germline V gene, CDR1 is DFQATT and CDR2 is SNEGSKA (reference sequence). Losses at the gene ends were 3 bases for V and 4 bases for J; bases not matched to a gene: 6. The CDR3 loop reads CSASRAGEYNEQFF. The CDR3 DNA is TGCAGTGCTAGTAGGGCGGGGGAGTACAATGAGCAGTTCTTC.